Reported below is one T cell receptor beta chain. Per the study methods: Counts of nucleated cells, estimated from reference gene primer amplification, were obtained. The repertoire was sequenced with immunoSEQ multiplex PCR; TCRdb's copy has only in-frame clones and lacks some. From that table come the V and J calls and clone size; the DNA was used to work out D and trimming. Counted here are 59,000 or so clones, approximately 91% occurring once; the ten biggest clones make up 1.5% to 2%. These data belong to a study of blood T cell repertoires in COVID-19. Study context: Samples taken during acute and convalescent COVID-19 were collected in the United States, Italy and Spain. T cells, B-cell-depleted T cells, or PBMCs supplied cDNA or gDNA.

Germline V gene sequence: CDR1 SQVTM, CDR2 ANQGSEA. Trimming shortened V by 5 bases and J by 0 bases, and 9 bases separated the two germline ends. The CDR3 sequence is 13 residues long. This sequence originates from a human donor in a cohort sampled during active COVID-19. The chain is built from TRBV29-1 and TRBJ2-3; no reliable D call. Specimen: peripheral blood. This CDR3 reads CSVTTPSTDTQYF. The CDR3 bases are TGCAGCGTTACTACTCCTAGCACAGATACGCAGTATTTT.